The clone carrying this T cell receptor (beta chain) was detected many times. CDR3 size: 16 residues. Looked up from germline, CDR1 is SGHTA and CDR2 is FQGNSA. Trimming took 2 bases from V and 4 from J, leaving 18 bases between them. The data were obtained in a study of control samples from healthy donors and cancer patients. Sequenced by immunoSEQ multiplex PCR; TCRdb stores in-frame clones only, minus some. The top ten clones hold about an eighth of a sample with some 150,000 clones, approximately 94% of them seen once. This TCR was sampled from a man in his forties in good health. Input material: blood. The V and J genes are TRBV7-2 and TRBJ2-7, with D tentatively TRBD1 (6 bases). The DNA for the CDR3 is TGTGCCAGCAGCTTAAACGGACAGCCACCTTCTTACGAGCAGTACTTC. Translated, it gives CASSLNGQPPSYEQYF.